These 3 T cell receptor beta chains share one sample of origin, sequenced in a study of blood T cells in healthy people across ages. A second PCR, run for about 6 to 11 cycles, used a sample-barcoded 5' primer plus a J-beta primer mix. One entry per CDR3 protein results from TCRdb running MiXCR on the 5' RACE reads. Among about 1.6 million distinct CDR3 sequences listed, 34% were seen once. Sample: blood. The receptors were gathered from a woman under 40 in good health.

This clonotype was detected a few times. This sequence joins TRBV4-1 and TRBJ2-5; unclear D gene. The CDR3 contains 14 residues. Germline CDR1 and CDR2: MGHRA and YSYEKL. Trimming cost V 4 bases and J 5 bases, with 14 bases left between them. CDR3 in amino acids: CASSLRPDGETQYF. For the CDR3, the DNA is TGCGCCAGCAGCCTACGACCGGATGGGGAGACCCAGTACTTC.

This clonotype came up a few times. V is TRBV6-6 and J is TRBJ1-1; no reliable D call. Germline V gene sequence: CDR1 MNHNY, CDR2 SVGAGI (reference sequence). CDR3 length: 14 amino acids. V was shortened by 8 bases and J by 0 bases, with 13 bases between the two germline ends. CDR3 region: CASFFGAVNTEAFF. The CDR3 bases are TGTGCCAGCTTCTTCGGTGCGGTGAACACTGAAGCTTTCTTT.

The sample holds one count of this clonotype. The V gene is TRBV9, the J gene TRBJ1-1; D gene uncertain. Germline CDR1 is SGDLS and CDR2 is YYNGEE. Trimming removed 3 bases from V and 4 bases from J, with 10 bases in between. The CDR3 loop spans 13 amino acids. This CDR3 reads CASSANLATEAFF. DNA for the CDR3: TGTGCCAGCAGCGCCAACCTTGCCACTGAAGCTTTCTTT. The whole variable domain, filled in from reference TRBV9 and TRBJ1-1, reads DSGVTQTPKHLITATGQRVTLRCSPRSGDLSVYWYQQSLDQGLQFLIQYYNGEERAKGNILERFSAQQFPDLHSELNLSSLELGDSALYFCASSANLATEAFFGQGTRLTVV.